The 15 T cell receptor beta chains below all came from one sample that was sequenced in a study of T cell repertoires in cytomegalovirus infection. One entry per CDR3 protein results from TCRdb running MiXCR on the reads. This table has around 100,000 distinct CDR3 sequences, approximately 17% appearing once. The sample comprised PBMCs. The receptors were sampled from a human donor in good health (CMV status not recorded). Some clones in this sample may be carry-over from other donors' samples.

V and J are TRBV15 and TRBJ2-7; no firm D call. Trimming cost V 0 bases and J 5 bases, with 14 bases left between them. The CDR3 is 15 residues long. Germline loops: CDR1 LNHNV, CDR2 YYDKDF (reference sequence). Here the CDR3 reads CATSRDLVARNEQYF. The CDR3 DNA is TGTGCCACCAGCAGAGATCTCGTCGCGAGGAACGAGCAGTACTTC.

The rearrangement links TRBV2 to TRBJ2-5, with 11 bases matching TRBD2. The CDR3 consists of 16 residues. Germline V gene sequence: CDR1 SNHLY, CDR2 FYNNEI. With 5 bases clipped from V and 3 bases from J, the junction kept 8 bases outside the gene matches. CDR3 nucleotide sequence: TGTGCCAGCAGTTTAAGACTAGCGGGGTATAAAGAGACCCAGTACTTC. Translated, it gives CASSLRLAGYKETQYF.

The CDR3 here is CASSPTDTQYF. Written as DNA, the CDR3 is TGTGCCAGCTCACCCACAGATACGCAGTATTTT. The V call is TRBV18, the J call TRBJ2-3; no clear D. The germline V gene encodes CDR1 KGHSH and CDR2 LQKENI. CDR3 length: 11 amino acids. With 3 bases removed from V and 2 bases from J, the gap between germline ends came to 0 bases.

The chain is built from TRBV6-6 and TRBJ1-1, with 7 bases aligning to TRBD1. Trimming at V came to 5 bases and at J to 5 bases, leaving 8 bases not matched to a gene. CDR1 is MNHNY and CDR2 is SVGAGI in the germline V gene (reference sequence). This CDR3 spans 14 amino acids. CDR3 sequence: CASSVRQGGTEAFF. Here the CDR3 DNA reads TGTGCCAGCAGTGTCCGACAGGGTGGGACTGAAGCTTTCTTT.

CDR3 sequence: CASSLFSGVNTEAFF. CDR3 nucleotide sequence: TGTGCCAGCAGCTTGTTTTCAGGGGTGAACACTGAAGCTTTCTTT. The rearrangement uses TRBV5-6 and TRBJ1-1; maybe TRBD1 (6 bases). Germline V CDR1 and CDR2: SGHDT, YYEEEE. Between the trimmed V and J ends, which lost 1 base and 0 bases, there was a span of 10 bases. The CDR3 spans 15 residues.

This clonotype was observed at least ten times. This chain uses TRBV27 with TRBJ1-6; 7 nucleotides agree with TRBD1. This CDR3 is built from 15 residues. V shed 5 bases, J shed 9 bases, and the junction held 10 bases outside the gene matches. Germline CDR1 is MNHEY and CDR2 is SMNVEV (reference sequence). CDR3 residues: CASSPSPGGGSPLHF. In nucleotides, the CDR3 is TGTGCCAGCAGTCCATCACCAGGGGGTGGTTCACCCCTCCACTTT.

This clonotype was recorded once. V usage is TRBV18 and J usage is TRBJ2-5; TRBD1 agrees at 8 bases. The CDR3 spans 15 residues. V gave up 2 bases and J gave up 3 bases; unmatched junction bases: 5. Looked up from germline, CDR1 is KGHSH and CDR2 is LQKENI. CDR3 protein: CASSPSTGAEETQYF. The CDR3 DNA is TGTGCCAGCTCACCATCGACAGGGGCAGAAGAGACCCAGTACTTC.

This clonotype has just a few counts. CDR3 DNA sequence: TGTGCCAGCAGCTTAGGGACAGGGGTCGGTTCACCCCTCCACTTT. Translated, it gives CASSLGTGVGSPLHF. This chain uses TRBV7-4 with TRBJ1-6; 9 positions match TRBD1. CDR1 is SGHVT and CDR2 is SQSDAQ in the germline V gene. With 1 base clipped from V and 9 bases from J, the junction kept 4 bases outside the gene matches. The CDR3 is 15 amino acids.

The genes are TRBV20-1 and TRBJ2-3, with 10 bases fitting TRBD2. The germline CDR1 and CDR2 sequences are DFQATT and SNEGSKA (reference sequence). J lost 10 bases, V lost 5 bases, and 15 bases had no gene match. The CDR3 has 15 amino acids. The CDR3 region is CSAVNKAGGPRAQYF. The CDR3 coding sequence is TGCAGTGCTGTGAATAAAGCGGGGGGGCCTCGCGCGCAGTATTTT.

This clonotype was seen repeatedly, ten times or more. V usage is TRBV20-1 and J usage is TRBJ2-1; no clear D gene. The germline V gene encodes CDR1 DFQATT and CDR2 SNEGSKA (reference sequence). V lost 0 bases to trimming and J lost 1 base, with 19 bases between them. The CDR3 contains 18 residues. The CDR3 DNA follows: TGCAGTGCTAGAGATATCACTCCCAACGGTTCATCCTACAATGAGCAGTTCTTC. Translation gives CSARDITPNGSSYNEQFF.

Ten or more counts support this clonotype. The CDR3 coding sequence is TGTGCCAGCAGCCTTGTTACAGGGAAGGCAAACACCATATATTTT. Translation gives CASSLVTGKANTIYF. The chain recombines TRBV7-9 with TRBJ1-3; TRBD1 is a possible D gene (6 bases). The CDR3 has 15 amino acids. The V end lost 5 bases, the J end lost 6 bases, and 17 bases lay between the germline ends. Germline V gene lookup returns CDR1 SEHNR and CDR2 FQNEAQ (reference sequence). Using reference TRBV7-9 and TRBJ1-3 for the parts outside the CDR3, the full variable domain is DTGVSQNPRHKITKRGQNVTFRCDPISEHNRLYWYRQTLGQGPEFLTYFQNEAQLEKSRLLSDRFSAERPKGSFSTLEIQRTEQGDSAMYLCASSLVTGKANTIYFGEGSWLTVV.

Note on this clonotype: A much larger clone lies one base from this, so it may be a read error. The rearrangement links TRBV29-1 to TRBJ2-7; weak D call: TRBD2 (5 bases). Germline CDR1 is SQVTM and CDR2 is ANQGSEA. The CDR3 sequence is 13 residues long. CDR3 sequence: CSVVEEVTYDQYF. CDR3 in DNA: TGCAGCGTTGTGGAGGAGGTCACCTACGACCAGTACTTC.

This clonotype was seen repeatedly, ten times or more. This chain connects TRBV3-1 to TRBJ1-6; no reliable D call. The V and J ends lost 5 bases and 18 bases respectively, with 17 bases between them. There are 12 residues in the CDR3. Looked up from germline, CDR1 is LGHDT and CDR2 is YNNKEL (reference sequence). In nucleotides, the CDR3 is TGTGCCAGCAGCGCAAGAACCAGACCACCCCACTTT. Translation gives CASSARTRPPHF. Combining the CDR3 with reference TRBV3-1 and TRBJ1-6 gives the whole variable domain DTAVSQTPKYLVTQMGNDKSIKCEQNLGHDTMYWYKQDSKKFLKIMFSYNNKELIINETVPNRFSPKSPDKAHLNLHINSLELGDSAVYFCASSARTRPPHFGNGTRLTVT.

This clonotype appeared many times. V gene TRBV7-2 combines with J gene TRBJ1-2; 7 bases agree with TRBD1. V lost 3 bases to trimming and J lost 4 bases; unmatched junction nucleotides: 5. The CDR3 is 14 residues long. Per germline, CDR1 SGHTA and CDR2 FQGNSA. The CDR3 region has the DNA TGTGCCAGCAGCTTGAGGGACAGACTCTATGGCTACACCTTC. Translated, it gives CASSLRDRLYGYTF.

The table lists this clonotype with many counts. This chain connects TRBV7-2 to TRBJ2-7; D is perhaps TRBD2 (8 bases). V shed 6 bases and J shed 6 bases, with 30 bases lying between them. CDR1 SGHTA and CDR2 FQGNSA come from the germline V gene. There are 18 residues in the CDR3. CDR3 in amino acids: CASSISPRGRGARGEQYF. The CDR3 nucleotides read TGTGCCAGCAGTATTTCTCCTAGGGGGCGGGGGGCGAGAGGCGAGCAGTACTTC.